This T cell receptor beta chain was identified in a study of tumor-infiltrating lymphocytes in primary liver carcinoma. Study-wide background: The patient group consisted of men and women aged 30 to 69 years. Sequencing of the samples generated roughly 3.5 to 7.13 million productive TCRbeta reads, with similar yields across tissue types. Study conclusions and caveats: A significantly higher top-250-clone fraction was recorded for tumors than for blood (p = 0.039).

The V end lost 3 bases, the J end lost 4 bases, and 13 bases lay between the germline ends. This CDR3 is built from 14 residues. Ten or more counts support this clonotype. The antigen remains undetermined. Both blood RNA, taken from unsorted whole blood, and germline DNA were extracted. Before any surgery took place, approximately 4 milliliters of peripheral blood were collected. Starting material of about 450 ng total RNA yielded TCR beta cDNA via a constant-region primer. Generation of the TCR beta libraries relied on three nested multiplex PCR rounds using slightly modified ARM-PCR. Both of the initial two PCR rounds ran for around 9 cycles and employed TRBV1-TRBV30 forward primers alongside a C-beta reverse primer. TCRdb re-analysed the multiplex PCR reads in MiXCR, keeping a single row per CDR3 protein. Of about 330,000 distinct CDR3 sequences in the sample, about 61% were seen once.

The chain recombines TRBV12-3 or TRBV12-4 with TRBJ2-7; possible D gene TRBD1, 6 bases. This receptor was obtained from a man in his forties with primary liver carcinoma and hepatitis B virus infection. Input material: peripheral blood. The chain's CDR3 is CASSLGQGKYEQYF. CDR3 sequence (DNA): TGTGCCAGCAGTTTGGGCCAGGGGAAATACGAGCAGTACTTC.